This T cell receptor (beta chain) was observed in a study of OX40 agonist ivuxolimab in advanced cancers. Study-level information: Past anti-PD-1, anti-PD-L1 or anti-CTLA-4 therapy was accepted, and 40% had received some. Whole-study results and caveats: Those patients achieving a partial response at 0.1-3.0 mg/kg showed among the lowest clonal expansion.

For this clone: The antigen remains undetermined.

The CDR3 runs to 11 residues. Germline CDR1 is MNHNS and CDR2 is SASEGT. Trimming took 7 bases from V and 6 from J, leaving 8 bases between them. Sequenced by immunoSEQ multiplex PCR; TCRdb stores in-frame clones only, minus some. Of some 95,000 clones in the sample, 92% were seen once. Material: CD4+ or CD8+ T cells sorted from blood, obtained in a trial of the OX40 agonist ivuxolimab. J is TRBJ2-3 and V is TRBV6-1; D ambiguous. This TCR was recovered from an adult with an advanced solid tumor such as melanoma, head and neck, liver or kidney cancer. CDR3 amino acids: CASTSHDTQYF. CDR3 DNA: TGTGCCAGCACGTCACACGATACGCAGTATTTT.